These 9 T cell receptor beta chains were all obtained from the same sample, sequenced in a study of T-cell reconstitution after alpha-beta-depleted transplantation in children. TCRbeta library construction was performed incorporating unique molecular identifiers. One entry per CDR3 protein results from TCRdb running MiXCR on the PCR reads. This table holds 450,000 to 700,000 distinct CDR3 sequences, approximately 30% found once. The starting material was PBMCs, obtained before TCRalphabeta/CD19-depleted stem cell transplant. These receptors were obtained from a boy younger than two with Wiskott-Aldrich syndrome, due to receive a stem cell transplant.

The chain combines TRBV5-1 with TRBJ2-3; TRBD1 matches 8 bases. The germline gives CDR1 SGHRS, CDR2 YFSETQ. This CDR3 is built from 14 residues. Trimming removed 7 bases from V and 5 bases from J; junction bases left unmatched: 9. Written as DNA, the CDR3 is TGCGCCAGCGGCCCCGGGACAGGCCTAGATACGCAGTATTTT. It is translated as CASGPGTGLDTQYF.

This clonotype showed up just a few times. The chain combines TRBV12-3 or TRBV12-4 with TRBJ1-2; tentatively, D is TRBD1 (6 bases). CDR3 length: 17 amino acids. The V and J ends lost 6 bases and 1 base respectively, with 21 bases between them. The CDR3 loop is CASSDRTPLNDNYGYTF. Written as DNA, the CDR3 is TGTGCCAGCAGCGACAGGACTCCCCTCAATGATAACTATGGCTACACCTTC.

The chain combines TRBV6-1 with TRBJ2-5, with 9 bases lining up with TRBD2. The germline CDR1 and CDR2 sequences are MNHNS and SASEGT. This CDR3 has 15 amino acids. The V and J ends lost 6 bases and 4 bases, in that order; junction bases with no gene match: 9. The CDR3 loop is CASSQGLAPPETQYF. The CDR3 nucleotides read TGTGCCAGCAGCCAAGGACTAGCGCCGCCAGAGACCCAGTACTTC.

J is TRBJ1-5 and V is TRBV6-1; D is possibly TRBD1 (5 bases). CDR1 is MNHNS, CDR2 SASEGT, per germline. The CDR3 spans 16 residues. Trimming removed 4 bases at V and 2 bases at J, with 15 bases between. The CDR3 region is CASSGPWGGGNQPQHF. The DNA of the CDR3 is TGTGCCAGCAGTGGCCCTTGGGGAGGGGGCAATCAGCCCCAGCATTTT.

This rearrangement joins TRBV12-3 or TRBV12-4 to TRBJ2-1; tentatively, D is TRBD2 (6 bases). The length of the CDR3 is 13 residues. Trimming cost V 3 bases and J 7 bases, with 10 bases left between them. Here the CDR3 DNA reads TGTGCCAGCAGTTTCACCGGGAGTAATGAGCAGTTCTTC. This codes for CASSFTGSNEQFF.

The J gene is TRBJ1-5, the V gene TRBV20-1; 8 nucleotides match TRBD1. Trimming removed 6 bases from V and 8 bases from J; junction bases left unmatched: 9. Germline V lookup: CDR1 DFQATT, CDR2 SNEGSKA (reference sequence). The CDR3 extends over 13 amino acids. In DNA form, the CDR3 reads TGCAGTGCAAGCCGACAGGGGCGGGAGCCCCAGCATTTT. It yields the protein CSASRQGREPQHF.

The gene calls are TRBV4-2 and TRBJ2-7; tentative D call: TRBD2 (5 bases). V was cut by 4 bases and J by 3 bases, with 19 bases left in between. This CDR3 has 16 residues. Germline V lookup: CDR1 LGHNA, CDR2 YNFKEQ. CDR3 protein: CASSPRGPGNHYEQYF. In DNA form, the CDR3 reads TGTGCCAGCAGCCCCCGCGGACCCGGGAACCACTACGAGCAGTACTTC.

The rearrangement links TRBV20-1 to TRBJ1-4; no firm D call. Germline CDR1 DFQATT, CDR2 SNEGSKA (reference sequence). With 2 bases removed from V and 5 bases from J, the gap between germline ends came to 12 bases. The CDR3 consists of 14 residues. The CDR3: CSARTGSQNEKLFF. The DNA of the CDR3 is TGCAGTGCTAGAACTGGGTCGCAGAATGAAAAACTGTTTTTT.

The chain recombines TRBV7-9 with TRBJ2-7; D is perhaps TRBD1 (6 bases). Trimming removed 4 bases from V and 3 bases from J, with 10 bases in between. Germline values: CDR1 SEHNR, CDR2 FQNEAQ (reference sequence). This CDR3 contains 13 residues. The CDR3 nucleotides are TGTGCCAGCAGCTCCGGGGACAACTACGAGCAGTACTTC. Translation: CASSSGDNYEQYF.